The clone carrying this T cell receptor beta chain has a handful of counts. Its antigen is undetermined. The germline V gene has CDR1 MDHEN and CDR2 SYDVKM. The CDR3 totals 16 residues. Trimming took 3 bases from V and 6 from J, leaving 21 bases between them. This record comes from a study of T cells after yellow fever vaccination. At the level of the study: In the case of low-cell-number fractions, SMART-Seq v4 Ultra Low Input was used for preparation. Points from the study as a whole: CD4 and CD8 compartments shared a small share of clonotypes. It was the secondary response that reached its peak faster, day 5 versus 15, but it was weaker.

A 5'RACE template-switching step, the method used to make TCR cDNA, added a universal primer site and UMIs. MiXCR, applied by TCRdb to the 5' RACE reads, yields one record per CDR3 protein. The sample contains 500,000 to 650,000 distinct CDR3 sequences, 10% to 15% of which appear only once. This chain joins TRBV28 and TRBJ2-7; tentative D call: TRBD1 (6 bases). The sample was PBMCs, taken on the day of the yellow fever booster vaccination. The receptor comes from a man aged 30-40 years who received the YFV17D yellow fever vaccine. Here the CDR3 DNA reads TGTGCCAGCAGTTTTTACGGGACACCGGGCTTAGGCGAGCAGTACTTC. Translation gives CASSFYGTPGLGEQYF.